A selection of T cell receptor beta chains follows, all from one sample in a study of T-cell memory formation after mild COVID-19. TCRdb independently ran MiXCR on the 5' RACE reads; one entry per CDR3 protein. The sample includes 270,000 or so distinct CDR3 sequences, under 20% seen only once; the top ten take around 23%. Sequenced material: PBMCs or a T cell subset sorted from them (not recorded which). The receptors were gathered from a young man who had mild COVID-19 (a few samples of this study predate the infection). Cell type and time point are not known. Both conserved end residues are part of each CDR3.

j_call v_call cdr3_aa
TRBJ2-7 TRBV6-5 CASSYAGRGEQYF
TRBJ2-5 TRBV7-2 CASSISGTSQETQYF
TRBJ1-2 TRBV29-1 CSVDYGYTF
TRBJ2-5 TRBV5-1 CASSPSGRVMETQYF
TRBJ2-3 TRBV4-3 CASSQATGSFRTDTQYF
TRBJ2-5 TRBV4-3 CASSQDIGGTQYF
TRBJ2-5 TRBV20-1 CSARGGRLETQYF
TRBJ2-3 TRBV6-2/TRBV6-3 CASSQTTDTQYF
TRBJ1-4 TRBV4-3 CASSQSSTGGANEKLFF
TRBJ2-4 TRBV14 CASSQGTGGASKNIQYF
TRBJ2-3 TRBV7-2 CASSFGGGSTDTQYF
TRBJ2-1 TRBV11-2 CASSGVTSSYNEQFF
TRBJ2-5 TRBV18 CASSSPPTSGETQYF
TRBJ2-3 TRBV2 CASRNLASTDTQYF
TRBJ2-7 TRBV18 CASSPGSEEYEQYF
TRBJ2-1 TRBV11-2 CASRRGGKGRLNEQFF
TRBJ1-5 TRBV18 CASSPRQGAIGNQPQHF
TRBJ1-5 TRBV10-3 CAISGGTNQPQHF
TRBJ2-1 TRBV12-3/TRBV12-4 CASSFGGHTYNEQFF
TRBJ1-2 TRBV4-2 CASSQEWGGYGYTF
TRBJ1-1 TRBV12-3/TRBV12-4 CASRQELMNTEAFF
TRBJ2-1 TRBV6-2/TRBV6-3 CASSRTDGSYNEQFF
TRBJ2-4 TRBV20-1 CSARPGGTRAKNIQYF
TRBJ1-1 TRBV6-5 CASSRDSRQNTEAFF
TRBJ1-1 TRBV7-2 CASSPRDRPAAFF
TRBJ2-6 TRBV7-2 CASSPRQGFSGANVLTF
TRBJ1-5 TRBV2 CASSATEGNQPQHF
TRBJ1-1 TRBV29-1 CSVQDSMNTEAFF
TRBJ2-3 TRBV6-2/TRBV6-3 CASSYTADTQYF
TRBJ1-2 TRBV6-2/TRBV6-3 CASRVDLTYTF